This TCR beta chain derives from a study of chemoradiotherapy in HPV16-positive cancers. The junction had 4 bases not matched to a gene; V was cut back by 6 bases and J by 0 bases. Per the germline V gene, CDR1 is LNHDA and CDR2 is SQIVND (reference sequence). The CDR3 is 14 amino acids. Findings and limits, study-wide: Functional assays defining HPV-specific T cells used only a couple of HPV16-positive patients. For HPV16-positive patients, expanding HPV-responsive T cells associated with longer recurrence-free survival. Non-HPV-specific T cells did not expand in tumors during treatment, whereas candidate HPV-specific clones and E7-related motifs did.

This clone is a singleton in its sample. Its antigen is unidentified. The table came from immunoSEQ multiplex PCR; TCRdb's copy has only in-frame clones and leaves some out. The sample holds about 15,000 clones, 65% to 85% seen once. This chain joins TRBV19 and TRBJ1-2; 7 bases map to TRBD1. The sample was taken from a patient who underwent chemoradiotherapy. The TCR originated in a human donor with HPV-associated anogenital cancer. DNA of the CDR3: TGTGCCAGTAGAAGGACAGGAGCTAACTATGGCTACACCTTC. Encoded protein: CASRRTGANYGYTF. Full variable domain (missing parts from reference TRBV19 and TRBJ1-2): DGGITQSPKYLFRKEGQNVTLSCEQNLNHDAMYWYRQDPGQGLRLIYYSQIVNDFQKGDIAEGYSVSREKKESFPLTVTSAQKNPTAFYLCASRRTGANYGYTFGSGTRLTVV.